This T cell receptor beta chain stems from a study of blood T cell repertoires in COVID-19. Study background: Samples taken during acute and convalescent COVID-19 were collected in the United States, Italy and Spain. Sources were T cells, B-cell-depleted T cells, or PBMCs; the material itself was cDNA or gDNA.

CDR3 length equals 15 residues. CDR1 and CDR2 (germline): KGHDR, SFDVKD. Trimming at V came to 9 bases and at J to 4 bases, leaving 5 bases not matched to a gene. As processed by the authors: Scientists estimated how many nucleated cells there were by amplifying reference gene primers. Produced via immunoSEQ multiplex PCR; TCRdb's table is partial and in-frame only. That table is the source of V, J and clone size, and D and trimming were worked out from the DNA. The data show tens of thousands of clones, around 86% seen once. The material sequenced was peripheral blood. The chain is built from TRBV24-1 and TRBJ2-3; 14 nucleotides match TRBD2. The receptor comes from a man older than 75 with acute or convalescent COVID-19. The CDR3 is CATAGTSGSPDTQYF. CDR3 coding DNA: TGTGCCACCGCCGGGACTAGCGGGAGTCCAGATACGCAGTATTTT.